Listed here are 30 T cell receptor beta chains from one sample, sequenced in a study of monozygotic twins with inflammatory bowel disease. TCRdb re-called the 5' RACE reads and gives one entry per CDR3 protein, without DNA. Its table lists tens of thousands of distinct CDR3 sequences. The sample taken for sequencing was blood. These receptor sequences come from a human donor with ulcerative colitis or Crohn's disease, or a healthy co-twin of an affected twin (not recorded which).

This chain uses TRBV18 with TRBJ2-3. Germline V gene data show CDR1 as KGHSH and CDR2 as LQKENI. The CDR3 contains 13 residues. CDR3 in amino acids: CASSDFGVDTQYF.

The genes are TRBV12-3 or TRBV12-4 and TRBJ2-4; checking the TCRdb D call of TRBD1 is not possible without DNA. The CDR3 has 15 residues. Here the CDR3 reads CASSIAGGAKNIQYF.

This rearrangement joins TRBV7-9 to TRBJ2-2; with no DNA, the TCRdb D assignment of TRBD2 cannot be verified. CDR3 size: 17 residues. Germline assignment: CDR1 SEHNR and CDR2 FQNEAQ (reference sequence). The CDR3 sequence is CASSDLWGRTNTGELFF. Variable domain in full (rest from reference TRBV7-9 and TRBJ2-2): DTGVSQNPRHKITKRGQNVTFRCDPISEHNRLYWYRQTLGQGPEFLTYFQNEAQLEKSRLLSDRFSAERPKGSFSTLEIQRTEQGDSAMYLCASSDLWGRTNTGELFFGEGSRLTVL.

The CDR3 loop is CASSYSTGTGVDTQYF. The chain couples TRBV6-5 to TRBJ2-3; TCRdb lists TRBD1, though no DNA is available to test this call. The CDR3 is 16 residues long. From germline, CDR1 is MNHEY and CDR2 SVGAGI.

The chain has TRBV7-2 and TRBJ2-3; there is no DNA to check the TCRdb D call of TRBD2. The CDR3 runs to 17 residues. CDR1 SGHTA and CDR2 FQGNSA come from the germline V gene. The CDR3 protein is CASSLGGSGGAGDTQYF. Together with reference TRBV7-2 and TRBJ2-3, the CDR3 gives the full variable domain: GAGVSQSPSNKVTEKGKDVELRCDPISGHTALYWYRQSLGQGLEFLIYFQGNSAPDKSGLPSDRFSAERTGGSVSTLTIQRTQQEDSAVYLCASSLGGSGGAGDTQYFGPGTRLTVL.

The rearrangement links TRBV6-1 to TRBJ1-5; checking the TCRdb D call of TRBD1 is not possible without DNA. The CDR3 has 16 residues. Per the germline V gene, CDR1 is MNHNS and CDR2 is SASEGT. The CDR3 protein is CASSRSTGYGNQPQHF.

The V gene is TRBV20-1, the J gene TRBJ1-2. The CDR3 spans 14 residues. Germline CDR1 DFQATT, CDR2 SNEGSKA (reference sequence). CDR3 region: CSAARWEGDYGYTF.

V is TRBV7-9 and J is TRBJ2-2; TCRdb calls TRBD1, which cannot be checked without DNA. Per germline, CDR1 SEHNR and CDR2 FQNEAQ (reference sequence). The CDR3 is made up of 15 amino acids. CDR3: CASSFVSVIGGELFF.

The chain recombines TRBV7-2 with TRBJ1-2; TCRdb names TRBD1, which stays unverified in the absence of DNA. Germline V lookup: CDR1 SGHTA, CDR2 FQGNSA. This CDR3 is built from 14 residues. The CDR3 region is CASSSYQDSRGYTF.

CDR3 region: CSAREAAGFNSPLHF. This chain links TRBV20-1 with TRBJ1-6. CDR1 and CDR2 (germline): DFQATT, SNEGSKA (reference sequence). The CDR3 totals 15 residues.

The V gene is TRBV5-1, the J gene TRBJ2-5; the D call from TCRdb, TRBD1, cannot be confirmed without DNA. Germline assignment: CDR1 SGHRS and CDR2 YFSETQ. The CDR3 totals 18 residues. The CDR3 region is CASSLNPLAGSVGETQYF.

The chain carries TRBV18 and TRBJ2-6; TCRdb reports TRBD2, a call that lacks DNA to check it against. The length of the CDR3 is 19 residues. Germline V gene data show CDR1 as KGHSH and CDR2 as LQKENI. CDR3 loop: CASSLFGLAGNAGANVLTF. Combining the CDR3 with reference TRBV18 and TRBJ2-6 gives the whole variable domain NAGVMQNPRHLVRRRGQEARLRCSPMKGHSHVYWYRQLPEEGLKFMVYLQKENIIDESGMPKERFSAEFPKEGPSILRIQQVVRGDSAAYFCASSLFGLAGNAGANVLTFGAGSRLTVL.

This rearrangement joins TRBV28 to TRBJ2-7; TCRdb's D call of TRBD1 is untestable without DNA. Germline CDR1 is MDHEN and CDR2 is SYDVKM. There are 16 residues in the CDR3. This CDR3 is CASSFGIRGQSYEQYF.

The chain is built from TRBV28 and TRBJ2-2; absent DNA, TCRdb's TRBD2 call cannot be checked. The CDR3 is made up of 15 amino acids. From germline, CDR1 is MDHEN and CDR2 SYDVKM. This chain's CDR3 is CASSATSLASGELFF.

The chain uses TRBV7-9 and TRBJ1-1. Per germline, CDR1 SEHNR and CDR2 FQNEAQ (reference sequence). The CDR3 sequence is 13 residues long. CDR3 sequence: CASSARPDTEAFF.

The V and J genes are TRBV9 and TRBJ2-1; TCRdb selects TRBD1, and the lack of DNA leaves this call unchecked. The V gene's germline CDR1 is SGDLS and CDR2 YYNGEE. The CDR3 consists of 13 residues. This CDR3 reads CASSVWGETEQFF.

The CDR3 protein is CASSPEPGGLPEQFF. This chain joins TRBV7-6 and TRBJ2-1; TCRdb outputs TRBD1, but without DNA this stays unchecked. Germline lookup yields CDR1 SGHVS and CDR2 FNYEAQ. This CDR3 comprises 15 residues.

The rearrangement joins TRBV6-1 to TRBJ1-2; the D call of TRBD1 rests on TCRdb alone, since no DNA is present to check it. CDR1 is MNHNS and CDR2 is SASEGT in the germline V gene. The CDR3 extends over 14 amino acids. The CDR3 sequence is CASSAQGGPRGYTF.

CDR3 sequence: CASSLGTGDTEAFF. The chain couples TRBV7-9 to TRBJ1-1; TCRdb's D call, TRBD1, is unchecked because there is no DNA. Germline V gene data show CDR1 as SEHNR and CDR2 as FQNEAQ (reference sequence). The CDR3 is 14 residues long.

The chain employs TRBV6-2 or TRBV6-3 and TRBJ2-5; with no DNA, the TCRdb D assignment of TRBD2 cannot be verified. Germline-derived CDR1 and CDR2 are MNHEY and SVGEGT. The CDR3 spans 16 residues. CDR3 loop: CASRPGLAGGRGTQYF.

The chain couples TRBV5-1 to TRBJ2-3; absent DNA, TCRdb's TRBD2 call cannot be checked. This CDR3 is 14 amino acids long. Germline assignment: CDR1 SGHRS and CDR2 YFSETQ. This CDR3 is CASSLIGGGDTQYF. Together with reference TRBV5-1 and TRBJ2-3, the CDR3 gives the full variable domain: KAGVTQTPRYLIKTRGQQVTLSCSPISGHRSVSWYQQTPGQGLQFLFEYFSETQRNKGNFPGRFSGRQFSNSRSEMNVSTLELGDSALYLCASSLIGGGDTQYFGPGTRLTVL.

This clonotype is labeled medium-sized (0.01 to 0.1%) based on frequency. This CDR3 reads CASSSKLGQHTEAFF. V is TRBV11-2 and J is TRBJ1-1; without DNA, the TCRdb call of TRBD1 cannot be checked. There are 15 residues in the CDR3. Germline-derived CDR1 and CDR2 are SGHAT and FQNNGV.

CDR3 region: CASSGRTSGGDYNEQFF. This chain uses TRBV7-2 with TRBJ2-1; as DNA is missing, the TRBD2 call by TCRdb cannot be tested. The CDR3 is made up of 17 amino acids. From germline, CDR1 is SGHTA and CDR2 FQGNSA.

This chain links TRBV7-8 with TRBJ1-2. The CDR3 is 14 amino acids. Germline V gene data show CDR1 as SGHVS and CDR2 as FQNEAQ. CDR3 residues: CASSLGSANYGYTF.

The V and J genes are TRBV28 and TRBJ2-7; TCRdb calls TRBD1, which cannot be checked without DNA. The CDR3 contains 14 residues. CDR1 and CDR2 from the germline V gene are MDHEN and SYDVKM. CDR3 in amino acids: CASSPGSFAYEQYF.

The genes are TRBV11-2 and TRBJ2-1; with no DNA, the TCRdb D assignment of TRBD1 cannot be verified. The CDR3 is made up of 15 amino acids. Germline lookup yields CDR1 SGHAT and CDR2 FQNNGV. CDR3: CASSLVGGAWDEQFF.

The chain couples TRBV5-6 to TRBJ2-7. CDR1 and CDR2 (germline): SGHDT, YYEEEE. This CDR3 comprises 17 residues. CDR3 protein: CASSSTHQASHSYEQYF.

The chain joins TRBV5-1 to TRBJ1-1; TCRdb lists TRBD1, though no DNA is available to test this call. This CDR3 comprises 15 residues. Germline V gene lookup returns CDR1 SGHRS and CDR2 YFSETQ. CDR3 sequence reads: CASSSTDRPNTEAFF.

The chain combines TRBV19 with TRBJ2-7; the TCRdb call, TRBD1, lacks DNA for checking. Germline values: CDR1 LNHDA, CDR2 SQIVND (reference sequence). There are 12 residues in the CDR3. CDR3 amino acids: CASGRGRDEQYF.

The chain joins TRBV5-4 to TRBJ2-5; TCRdb indicates TRBD1, and absent DNA this call remains unverified. The germline V gene has CDR1 SGHNT and CDR2 YYREEE (reference sequence). The CDR3 is made up of 13 amino acids. CDR3 amino acids: CAVRDRPEETQYF.